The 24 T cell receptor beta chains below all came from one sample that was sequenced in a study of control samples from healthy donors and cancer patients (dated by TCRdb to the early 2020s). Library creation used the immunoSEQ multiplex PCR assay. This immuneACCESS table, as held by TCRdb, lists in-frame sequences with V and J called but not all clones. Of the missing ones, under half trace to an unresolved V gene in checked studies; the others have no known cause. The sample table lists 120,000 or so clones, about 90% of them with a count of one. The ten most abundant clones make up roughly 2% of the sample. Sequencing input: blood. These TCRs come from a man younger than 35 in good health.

Here the CDR3 reads CASGLDRQTNTEAFF. The CDR3 nucleotides read TGTGCTAGTGGTTTGGATCGACAGACGAACACTGAAGCTTTCTTT. The chain links TRBV12-5 to TRBJ1-1; TRBD1 is a possible D gene (5 bases). CDR1 LGHNT and CDR2 FRNRAP come from the germline V gene. This CDR3 comprises 15 residues. Trimming cost V 1 base and J 1 base, with 10 bases left between them.

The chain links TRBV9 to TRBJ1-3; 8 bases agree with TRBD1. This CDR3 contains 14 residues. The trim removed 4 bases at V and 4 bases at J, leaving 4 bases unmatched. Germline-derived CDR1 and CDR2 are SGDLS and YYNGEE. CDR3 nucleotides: TGTGCCAGCAGCACGGACAGGGTCGGAAACACCATATATTTT. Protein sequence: CASSTDRVGNTIYF.

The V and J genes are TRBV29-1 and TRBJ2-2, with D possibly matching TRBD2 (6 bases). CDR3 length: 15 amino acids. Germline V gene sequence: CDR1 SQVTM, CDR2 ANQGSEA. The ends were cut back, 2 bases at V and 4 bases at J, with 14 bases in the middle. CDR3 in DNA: TGCAGCGTTGAACCTGGGGGGACGGGCACCGGGGAGCTGTTTTTT. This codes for CSVEPGGTGTGELFF.

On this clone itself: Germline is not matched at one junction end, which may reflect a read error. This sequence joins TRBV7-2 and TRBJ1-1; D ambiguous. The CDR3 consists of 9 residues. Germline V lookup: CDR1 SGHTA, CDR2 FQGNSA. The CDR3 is CASSLSLDF. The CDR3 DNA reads TGTGCCAGCAGCTTAAGTCTGGACTTT.

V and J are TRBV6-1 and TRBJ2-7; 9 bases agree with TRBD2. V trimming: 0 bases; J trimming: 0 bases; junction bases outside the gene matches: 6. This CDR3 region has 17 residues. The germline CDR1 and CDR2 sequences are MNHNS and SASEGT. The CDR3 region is CASSEATASGNSYEQYF. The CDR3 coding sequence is TGTGCCAGCAGTGAAGCGACCGCTAGCGGGAACTCCTACGAGCAGTACTTC.

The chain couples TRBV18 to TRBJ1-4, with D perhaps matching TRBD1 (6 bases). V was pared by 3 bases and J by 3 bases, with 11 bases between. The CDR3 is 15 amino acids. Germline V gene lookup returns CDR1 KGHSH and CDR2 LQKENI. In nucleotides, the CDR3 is TGTGCCAGCTCACCCCTAGGACAGTCTAATGAAAAACTGTTTTTT. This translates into CASSPLGQSNEKLFF. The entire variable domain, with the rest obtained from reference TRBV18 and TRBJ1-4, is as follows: NAGVMQNPRHLVRRRGQEARLRCSPMKGHSHVYWYRQLPEEGLKFMVYLQKENIIDESGMPKERFSAEFPKEGPSILRIQQVVRGDSAAYFCASSPLGQSNEKLFFGSGTQLSVL.

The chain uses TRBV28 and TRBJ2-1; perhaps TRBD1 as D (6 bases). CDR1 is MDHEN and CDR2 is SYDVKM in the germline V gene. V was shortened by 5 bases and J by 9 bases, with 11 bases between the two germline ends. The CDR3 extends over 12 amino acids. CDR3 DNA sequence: TGTGCCAGCAGTCCGATCAGGGGTGAGCAGTTCTTC. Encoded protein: CASSPIRGEQFF.

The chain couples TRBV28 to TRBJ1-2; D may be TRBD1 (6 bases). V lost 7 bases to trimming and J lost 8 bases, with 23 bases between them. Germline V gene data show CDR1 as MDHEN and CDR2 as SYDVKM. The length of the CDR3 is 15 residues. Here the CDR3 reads CASTPESGGAQGYTF. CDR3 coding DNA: TGTGCCAGCACCCCCGAGTCCGGGGGCGCACAAGGCTACACCTTC.

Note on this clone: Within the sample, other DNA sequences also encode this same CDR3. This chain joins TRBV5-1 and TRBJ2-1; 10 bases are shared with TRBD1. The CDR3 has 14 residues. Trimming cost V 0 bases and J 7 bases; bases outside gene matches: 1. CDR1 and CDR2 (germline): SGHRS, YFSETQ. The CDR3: CASSLAGQGNEQFF. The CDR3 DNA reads TGCGCCAGCAGCTTGGCGGGACAGGGGAATGAGCAGTTCTTC.

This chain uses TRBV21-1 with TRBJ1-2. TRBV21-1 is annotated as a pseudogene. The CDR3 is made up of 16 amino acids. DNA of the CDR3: TGTGCCAGCAGCAAAGGAGAAAAGGAGTTTAACTATGGCTACACCTTC. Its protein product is CASSKGEKEFNYGYTF.

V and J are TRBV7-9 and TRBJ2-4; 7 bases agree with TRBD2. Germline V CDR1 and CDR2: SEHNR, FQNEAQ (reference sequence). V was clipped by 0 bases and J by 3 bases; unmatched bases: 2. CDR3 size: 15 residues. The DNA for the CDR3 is TGTGCCAGCAGCTTAGCGAGGGAGGGCAAAAACATTCAGTACTTC. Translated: CASSLAREGKNIQYF.

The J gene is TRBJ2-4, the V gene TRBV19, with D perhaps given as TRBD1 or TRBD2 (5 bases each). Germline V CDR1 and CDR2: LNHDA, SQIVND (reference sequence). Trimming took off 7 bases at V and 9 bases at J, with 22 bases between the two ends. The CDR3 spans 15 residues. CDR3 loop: CASIPSGRGEVIQYF. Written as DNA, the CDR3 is TGTGCCAGTATCCCTTCGGGTAGGGGAGAAGTCATTCAGTACTTC.

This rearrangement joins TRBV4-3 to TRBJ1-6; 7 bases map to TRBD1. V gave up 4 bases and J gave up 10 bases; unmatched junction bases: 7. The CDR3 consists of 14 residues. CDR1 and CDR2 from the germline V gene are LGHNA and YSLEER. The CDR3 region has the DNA TGCGCCAGCAGCCCGGGACAGCGTGGCTCACCCCTCCACTTT. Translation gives CASSPGQRGSPLHF.

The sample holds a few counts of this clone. CDR3 nucleotide sequence: TGTGCCAGCAGTCGTAGGGGACAGGGGAACCGAAACTCTGGAAACACCATATATTTT. It is translated as CASSRRGQGNRNSGNTIYF. This rearrangement joins TRBV27 to TRBJ1-3; TRBD1 matches 10 bases. The CDR3 covers 19 residues. After removal of 5 bases from V and 0 bases from J, the junction contained 13 bases not matched to a gene. The germline V gene encodes CDR1 MNHEY and CDR2 SMNVEV (reference sequence).

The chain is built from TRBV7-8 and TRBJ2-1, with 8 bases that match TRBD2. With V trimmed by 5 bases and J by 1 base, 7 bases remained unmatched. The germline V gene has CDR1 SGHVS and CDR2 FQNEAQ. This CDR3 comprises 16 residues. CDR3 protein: CASSVPGTSSYNEQFF. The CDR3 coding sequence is TGTGCCAGCAGCGTCCCCGGGACTAGTTCCTACAATGAGCAGTTCTTC.

CDR3 residues: CASSFGGAPEYTDTQYF. For the CDR3, the DNA is TGCGCCAGCAGCTTCGGGGGGGCACCAGAATACACAGATACGCAGTATTTT. The chain carries TRBV5-1 and TRBJ2-3, with 8 bases matching TRBD2. J gave up 2 bases and V 2 bases, and 10 bases lay outside the gene matches. The germline V gene encodes CDR1 SGHRS and CDR2 YFSETQ. This CDR3 is 17 amino acids long.

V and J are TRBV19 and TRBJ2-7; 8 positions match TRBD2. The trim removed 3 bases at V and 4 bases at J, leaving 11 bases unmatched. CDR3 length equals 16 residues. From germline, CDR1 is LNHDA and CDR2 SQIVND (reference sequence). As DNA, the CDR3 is TGTGCCAGTAGTATGACCGTGGGGGGACTAGTTTACGAGCAGTACTTC. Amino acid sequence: CASSMTVGGLVYEQYF.

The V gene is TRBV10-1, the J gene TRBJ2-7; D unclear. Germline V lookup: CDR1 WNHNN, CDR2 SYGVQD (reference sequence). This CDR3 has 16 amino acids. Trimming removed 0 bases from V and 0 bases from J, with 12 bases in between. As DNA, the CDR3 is TGCGCCAGCAGTGAGTCGAGGAGTCCTAGCTCCTACGAGCAGTACTTC. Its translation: CASSESRSPSSYEQYF.

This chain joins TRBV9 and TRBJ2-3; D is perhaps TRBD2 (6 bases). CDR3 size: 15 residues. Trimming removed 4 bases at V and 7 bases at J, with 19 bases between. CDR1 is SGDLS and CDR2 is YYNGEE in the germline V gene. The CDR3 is CASSPRDSLSYTQYF. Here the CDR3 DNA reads TGTGCCAGCAGCCCCCGGGACTCCCTCTCCTATACGCAGTATTTT.

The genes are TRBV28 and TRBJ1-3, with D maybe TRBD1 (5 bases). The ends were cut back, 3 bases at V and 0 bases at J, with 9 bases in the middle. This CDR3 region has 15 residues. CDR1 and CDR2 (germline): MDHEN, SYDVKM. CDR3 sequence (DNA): TGTGCCAGCAGTTTTCTAGGGACCTCTGGAAACACCATATATTTT. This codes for CASSFLGTSGNTIYF. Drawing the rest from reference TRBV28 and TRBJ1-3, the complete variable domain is DVKVTQSSRYLVKRTGEKVFLECVQDMDHENMFWYRQDPGLGLRLIYFSYDVKMKEKGDIPEGYSVSREKKERFSLILESASTNQTSMYLCASSFLGTSGNTIYFGEGSWLTVV.

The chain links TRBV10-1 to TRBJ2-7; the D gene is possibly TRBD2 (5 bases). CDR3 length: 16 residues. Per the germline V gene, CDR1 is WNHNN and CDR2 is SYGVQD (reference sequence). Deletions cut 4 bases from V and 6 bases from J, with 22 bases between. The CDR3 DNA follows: TGCGCCAGCAGTGGCCGAACCGGAGGATTTCAGAGCGAGCAGTACTTC. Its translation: CASSGRTGGFQSEQYF.

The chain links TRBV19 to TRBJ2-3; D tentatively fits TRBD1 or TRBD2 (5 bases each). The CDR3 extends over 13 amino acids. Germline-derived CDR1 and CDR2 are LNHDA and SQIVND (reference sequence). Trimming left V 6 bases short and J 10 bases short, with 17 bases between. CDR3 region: CASSGDRFGAQYF. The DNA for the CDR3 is TGTGCCAGTAGCGGGGACCGATTTGGTGCGCAGTATTTT.

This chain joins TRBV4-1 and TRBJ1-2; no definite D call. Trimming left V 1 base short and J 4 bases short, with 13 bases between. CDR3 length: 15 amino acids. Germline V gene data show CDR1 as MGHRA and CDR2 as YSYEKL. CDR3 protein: CASSQALHLSYGYTF. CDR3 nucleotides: TGCGCCAGCAGCCAAGCCCTCCACCTGAGCTATGGCTACACCTTC.

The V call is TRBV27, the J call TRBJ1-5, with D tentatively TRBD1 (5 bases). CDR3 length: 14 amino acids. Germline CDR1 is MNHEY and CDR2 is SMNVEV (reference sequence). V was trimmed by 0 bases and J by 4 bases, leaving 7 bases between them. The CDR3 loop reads CASSLSAGNQPQHF. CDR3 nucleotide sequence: TGTGCCAGCAGTTTATCGGCAGGGAATCAGCCCCAGCATTTT.